The 17 T cell receptor beta chains reported below all come from one sample, sequenced in a study of technical replicates of blood from several donors. The repertoire was sequenced with immunoSEQ multiplex PCR; TCRdb's copy has only in-frame clones and lacks some. The sample lists approximately 59,000 clones, about 90% occurring once. Sequenced material: PBMCs. The receptors derive from a human donor in good health. Some clones in this sample may be carry-over from other donors' samples.

The genes are TRBV25-1 and TRBJ2-7; tentatively, D is TRBD2 (7 bases). The CDR3 has 16 residues. With 4 bases removed from V and 2 bases from J, the gap between germline ends came to 18 bases. Germline CDR1 MGHDK, CDR2 SYGVNS. CDR3 bases: TGTGCCAGCAGTGGGGGGCGGCTAGCGGACCCCTACGAGCAGTACTTC. Translated, it gives CASSGGRLADPYEQYF.

The chain recombines TRBV7-3 with TRBJ1-2, with unresolved D. Germline lookup yields CDR1 SGHTA and CDR2 FQGTGA. Between the trimmed V and J ends, which lost 0 bases and 13 bases, there was a span of 12 bases. The CDR3 is made up of 12 amino acids. CDR3 in amino acids: CASSLTMGTLTF. The CDR3 region has the DNA TGTGCCAGCAGCTTAACGATGGGCACTCTCACCTTC.

The chain is built from TRBV19 and TRBJ2-2, with 8 bases that match TRBD1. J was trimmed by 4 bases and V by 7 bases; bases with no gene match: 11. The CDR3 has 16 amino acids. The germline CDR1 and CDR2 sequences are LNHDA and SQIVND (reference sequence). CDR3 amino acids: CASTRGQVRSTGELFF. As DNA, the CDR3 is TGTGCCAGTACCAGGGGACAGGTACGGAGCACCGGGGAGCTGTTTTTT.

The rearrangement uses TRBV4-1 and TRBJ2-5, with TRBD2 identical over 9 bases. Germline lookup yields CDR1 MGHRA and CDR2 YSYEKL. The CDR3 has 16 residues. The V gene end was trimmed by 0 bases and the J gene end by 5 bases; junction bases not matched to a gene: 7. The CDR3 reads CASSQDALAGWETQYF. CDR3 DNA: TGCGCCAGCAGCCAAGATGCCCTAGCGGGATGGGAGACCCAGTACTTC.

V and J are TRBV5-1 and TRBJ1-4; 7 bases line up with TRBD1. The ends lost 1 base at V and 7 bases at J; junction bases unmatched: 7. The CDR3 runs to 15 residues. Germline CDR1 SGHRS, CDR2 YFSETQ. The CDR3 DNA reads TGCGCCAGCAGCTTGTACCGGGACAGCCGTGAAAAACTGTTTTTT. It yields the protein CASSLYRDSREKLFF.

This clone was detected only once. The V and J genes are TRBV9 and TRBJ2-3; weak D call: TRBD1 (5 bases). The V gene lost 6 bases and the J gene lost 3 bases, with 17 bases spanning the gap. The CDR3 runs 15 residues. Germline V gene sequence: CDR1 SGDLS, CDR2 YYNGEE. In DNA, the CDR3 is TGTGCCAGCACGTACTCCGGACACAAAACAGATACGCAGTATTTT. Protein: CASTYSGHKTDTQYF. The variable domain in full, completed from reference TRBV9 and TRBJ2-3, reads DSGVTQTPKHLITATGQRVTLRCSPRSGDLSVYWYQQSLDQGLQFLIQYYNGEERAKGNILERFSAQQFPDLHSELNLSSLELGDSALYFCASTYSGHKTDTQYFGPGTRLTVL.

This chain uses TRBV6-1 with TRBJ2-5; D possibly corresponds to TRBD1 (5 bases). Germline CDR1 MNHNS, CDR2 SASEGT. V was shortened by 1 base and J by 5 bases, with 14 bases between the two germline ends. CDR3 size: 15 residues. CDR3 amino acids: CASSEEAGWLETQYF. CDR3 sequence (DNA): TGTGCCAGCAGTGAAGAGGCAGGGTGGCTCGAGACCCAGTACTTC.

This clone was observed once. The chain couples TRBV6-1 to TRBJ1-2, with D possibly matching TRBD1 (5 bases). The CDR3 spans 14 residues. Between the trimmed V and J ends, which lost 1 base and 8 bases, there was a span of 14 bases. Looked up from germline, CDR1 is MNHNS and CDR2 is SASEGT. The DNA of the CDR3 is TGTGCCAGCAGTGAAGTACTTGCAGGGAGGGGCTACACCTTC. Protein product: CASSEVLAGRGYTF.

This chain links TRBV9 with TRBJ2-1, with TRBD2 identical over 12 bases. Germline V gene data show CDR1 as SGDLS and CDR2 as YYNGEE. The CDR3 extends over 18 amino acids. Trimming took 2 bases from V and 4 from J; bases not matched to a gene: 10. CDR3 bases: TGTGCCAGCAGCGTGGGGCTAGCGGGGGGGTATCGATACAATGAGCAGTTCTTC. The encoded protein is CASSVGLAGGYRYNEQFF.

The chain uses TRBV5-5 and TRBJ1-1; 9 bases are shared with TRBD1. This CDR3 comprises 15 residues. V gave up 3 bases and J gave up 6 bases; unmatched junction bases: 9. The germline V gene encodes CDR1 SGHKS and CDR2 YYEKEE (reference sequence). In DNA form, the CDR3 reads TGTGCCAGCAGCTCCCTTACCGGGACAGGGTCTGAAGCTTTCTTT. As protein: CASSSLTGTGSEAFF.

The chain recombines TRBV10-3 with TRBJ2-7; D remains unclear. The CDR3 covers 12 residues. CDR1 is ENHRY and CDR2 is SYGVKD in the germline V gene. The V and J ends lost 4 bases and 4 bases respectively, with 8 bases between them. CDR3 DNA sequence: TGTGCCATCAGTGCCACAGATTACGAGCAGTACTTC. Translating it yields CAISATDYEQYF.

The chain employs TRBV7-2 and TRBJ2-1, with D unresolved. Germline V gives CDR1 SGHTA, CDR2 FQGNSA. This CDR3 is built from 14 residues. V gave up 1 base and J gave up 5 bases, with 9 bases separating them. Here the CDR3 DNA reads TGTGCCAGCAGCTTAGGAGGCAGCAACAATGAGCAGTTCTTC. It codes for CASSLGGSNNEQFF.

This clone was seen a few times. J is TRBJ1-1 and V is TRBV7-3, with a weak D call TRBD1 (5 bases). Germline CDR1 and CDR2: SGHTA and FQGTGA. The CDR3 contains 15 residues. V gave up 5 bases and J gave up 4 bases, with 17 bases separating them. CDR3 DNA sequence: TGTGCCAGCAGCCAGGACAATTCGAGAAGCACTGAAGCTTTCTTT. It encodes CASSQDNSRSTEAFF.

The chain recombines TRBV6-5 with TRBJ2-3; 11 bases fit TRBD2. CDR1 MNHEY and CDR2 SVGAGI come from the germline V gene. The CDR3 loop spans 15 amino acids. The trim removed 6 bases at V and 7 bases at J, leaving 9 bases unmatched. The chain's CDR3 is CASRPSGTSGYTQYF. CDR3 DNA: TGTGCCAGCAGACCGTCCGGGACTAGCGGTTATACGCAGTATTTT.

The J gene is TRBJ1-4, the V gene TRBV21-1; the table gives TRBD1 as D, unverified against the DNA. TRBV21-1 is an annotated pseudogene. This CDR3 comprises 15 residues. CDR3 residues: CASSPTGGGGGKLFF. The DNA for the CDR3 is TGTGCCAGCAGCCCTACAGGGGGCGGGGGAGGAAAACTGTTTTTT.

This chain uses TRBV15 with TRBJ1-5; D is unresolved. In germline, CDR1 is LNHNV, CDR2 YYDKDF (reference sequence). CDR3 size: 16 residues. Trimming took 0 bases from V and 7 from J, leaving 16 bases between them. The CDR3 loop reads CATSRDRVHTGQPQHF. In DNA form, the CDR3 reads TGTGCCACCAGCAGAGATAGAGTCCACACGGGGCAGCCCCAGCATTTT.

V usage is TRBV10-3 and J usage is TRBJ1-1; 8 nucleotides match TRBD1. Trimming at V came to 2 bases and at J to 2 bases, leaving 7 bases not matched to a gene. The CDR3 has 16 amino acids. Germline V gene lookup returns CDR1 ENHRY and CDR2 SYGVKD. The CDR3 nucleotides are TGTGCCATCAGTGAGGGGAGACAGGGGTCTAACACTGAAGCTTTCTTT. Translation: CAISEGRQGSNTEAFF.